Sequencing of this T cell receptor beta chain was carried out in a study of T cell responses to AZD1222 COVID-19 vaccine. Only in-frame clones appear in the TCRdb table, and some are missing; sequencing was by immunoSEQ multiplex PCR. Here the sample spans approximately 150,000 clones, more than 85% being singletons. Germline assignment: CDR1 SNHLY and CDR2 FYNNEI. CDR3 size: 15 residues. Trimming at V came to 5 bases and at J to 4 bases, leaving 8 bases not matched to a gene. V usage is TRBV2 and J usage is TRBJ1-3; TRBD1 agrees at 7 bases. The sequencing used peripheral blood, collected 28 days after the second AZD1222 dose. The clonotype originates from an adult who received the AZD1222 COVID-19 vaccine. CDR3 sequence: CASSTGVVSGNTIYF. Here the CDR3 DNA reads TGTGCCAGCAGTACAGGGGTGGTCTCCGGAAACACCATATATTTT.